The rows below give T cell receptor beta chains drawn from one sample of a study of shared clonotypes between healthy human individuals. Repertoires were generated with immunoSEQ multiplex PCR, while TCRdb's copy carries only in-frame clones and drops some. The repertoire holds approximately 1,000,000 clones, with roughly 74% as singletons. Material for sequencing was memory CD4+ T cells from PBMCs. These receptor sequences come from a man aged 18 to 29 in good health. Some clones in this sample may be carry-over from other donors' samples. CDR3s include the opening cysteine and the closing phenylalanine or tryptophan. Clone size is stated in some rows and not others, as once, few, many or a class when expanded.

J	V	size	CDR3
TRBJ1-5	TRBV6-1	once	CAISESIGTPRGQPQHF
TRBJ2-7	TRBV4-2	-	CASSQEASGSFYEQYF
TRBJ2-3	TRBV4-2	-	CASSVQRGDTDTQYF
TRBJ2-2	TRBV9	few	CASSGDRVAGELFF
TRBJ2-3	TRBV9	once	CASSVDAGGSTDTQYF
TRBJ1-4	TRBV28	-	CASKAGQGNEKLFF
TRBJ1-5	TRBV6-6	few	CASNTPNQPQHF
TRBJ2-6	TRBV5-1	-	CASSGSSGANVLTF
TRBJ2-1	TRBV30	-	CAWSVDRTSWGNEQFF
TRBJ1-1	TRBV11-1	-	CASRRVAHTGAEAFF
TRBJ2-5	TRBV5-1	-	CASSVSGRKQETQYF
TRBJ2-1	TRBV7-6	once	CASSHGLAGAHEQFF
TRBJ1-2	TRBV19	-	CASTPRTVTNYGYTF
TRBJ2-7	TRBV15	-	CATSRGDFEQYF
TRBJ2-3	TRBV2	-	CASSDSPGQDTQYF
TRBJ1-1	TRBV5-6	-	CASSHNRGRFGAFF
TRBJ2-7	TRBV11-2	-	CASQEPGQGLYEQYF
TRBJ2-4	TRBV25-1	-	CASSRQGGNIQYF
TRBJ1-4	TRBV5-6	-	CASSFRDRSEKLFF
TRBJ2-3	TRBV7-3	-	CASGPPGTDTQYF
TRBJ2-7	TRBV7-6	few	CASSLGQSSSYEQYF
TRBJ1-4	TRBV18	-	CASSPQQYNEKLFF
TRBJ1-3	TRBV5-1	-	CASSETDRPGNTIYF
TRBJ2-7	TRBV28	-	CASSLLSGQGGYEQYF
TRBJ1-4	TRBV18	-	CASSPQATNEKLFF
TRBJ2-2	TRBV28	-	CASTKFSGNTGELFF
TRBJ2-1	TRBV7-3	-	CASSSRDRALKQFF
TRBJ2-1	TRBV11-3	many	CASSHRVDNEQFF
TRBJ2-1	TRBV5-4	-	CASSLANSGRRDEQFF
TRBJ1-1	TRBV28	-	CASGPQTGMNTEAFF
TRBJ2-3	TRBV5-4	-	CASSARLAASTDTQYF
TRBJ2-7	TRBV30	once	CAWTPGGTASYEQYF
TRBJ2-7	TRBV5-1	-	CASSFLAGGYEQYF
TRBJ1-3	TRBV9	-	CASSLAGQGNTIYF
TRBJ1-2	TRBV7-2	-	CASSLAQWGGYTF
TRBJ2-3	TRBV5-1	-	CASSLAPVYGNTDTQYF
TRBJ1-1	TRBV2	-	CASSQKVRARGSAFF
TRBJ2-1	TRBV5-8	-	CASSFIPSLRKRANEQFF
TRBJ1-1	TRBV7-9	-	CASSLTANTEAFF
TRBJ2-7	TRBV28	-	CASSSPPAPREQYF
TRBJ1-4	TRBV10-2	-	CASKDRGGKLFF
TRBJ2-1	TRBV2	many	CASSGQEAIYNEQFF
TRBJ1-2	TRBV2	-	CASRQRPPGGHQTRTNYGYTF
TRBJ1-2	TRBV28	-	CASSHHSGNYGYTF
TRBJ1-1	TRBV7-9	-	CASSLRDRGVEAFF
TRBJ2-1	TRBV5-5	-	CASSRNRAMQNEQFF
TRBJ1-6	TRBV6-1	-	CASTDRQLYNSPLHF
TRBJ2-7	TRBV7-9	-	CASSSLPGAAYEQYF
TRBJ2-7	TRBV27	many	CASSRTTGDSYEQYF
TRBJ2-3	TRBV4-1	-	CASSHGTSGRSDTQYF
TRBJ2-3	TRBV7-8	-	CASSLAYQTDTQYF
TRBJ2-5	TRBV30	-	CALDRETQYF
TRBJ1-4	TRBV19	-	CASSPRTGGTTNEKLFF
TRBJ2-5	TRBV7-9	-	CASSFTSGGARETQYF
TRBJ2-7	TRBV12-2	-	CASRPSGTSAHEQYF